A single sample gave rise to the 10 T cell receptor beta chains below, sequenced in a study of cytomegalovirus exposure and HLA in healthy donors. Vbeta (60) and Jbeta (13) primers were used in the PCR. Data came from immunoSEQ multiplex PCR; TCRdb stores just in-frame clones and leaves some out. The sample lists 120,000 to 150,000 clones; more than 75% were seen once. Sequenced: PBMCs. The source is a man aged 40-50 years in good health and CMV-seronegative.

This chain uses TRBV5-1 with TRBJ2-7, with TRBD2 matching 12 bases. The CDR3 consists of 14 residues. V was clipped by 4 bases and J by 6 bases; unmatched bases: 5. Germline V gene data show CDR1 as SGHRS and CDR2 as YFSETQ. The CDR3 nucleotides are TGCGCCAGCAGCGATAAGACTAGCGGGAGCGAGCAGTACTTC. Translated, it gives CASSDKTSGSEQYF.

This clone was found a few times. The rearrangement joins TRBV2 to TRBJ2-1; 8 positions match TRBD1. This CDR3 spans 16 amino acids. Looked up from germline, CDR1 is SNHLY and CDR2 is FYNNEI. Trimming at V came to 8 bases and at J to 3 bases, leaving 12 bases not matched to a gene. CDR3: CASLIPGQVLYNEQFF. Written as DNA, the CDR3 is TGTGCCAGCCTTATACCGGGACAGGTCCTCTACAATGAGCAGTTCTTC.

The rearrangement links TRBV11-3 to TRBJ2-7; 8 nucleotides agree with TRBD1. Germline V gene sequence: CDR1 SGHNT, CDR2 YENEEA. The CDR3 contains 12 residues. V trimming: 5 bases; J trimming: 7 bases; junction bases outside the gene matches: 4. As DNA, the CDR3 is TGTGCCAGCAGCATCGACAGGGGTGAGCAGTACTTC. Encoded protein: CASSIDRGEQYF.

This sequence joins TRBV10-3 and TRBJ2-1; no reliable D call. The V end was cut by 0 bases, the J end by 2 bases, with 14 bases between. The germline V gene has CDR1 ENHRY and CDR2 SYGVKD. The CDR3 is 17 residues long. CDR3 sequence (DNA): TGTGCCATCAGTGAGTCAGACCAGACAAGACCCTACAATGAGCAGTTCTTC. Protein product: CAISESDQTRPYNEQFF.

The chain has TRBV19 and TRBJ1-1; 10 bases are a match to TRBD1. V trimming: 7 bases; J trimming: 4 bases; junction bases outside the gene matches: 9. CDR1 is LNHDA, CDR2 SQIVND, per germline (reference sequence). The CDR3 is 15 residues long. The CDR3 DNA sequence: TGTGCCAGTAAGGAGACAGGGGGCTTCGGCACTGAAGCTTTCTTT. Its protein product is CASKETGGFGTEAFF.

CDR3 sequence (DNA): TGTGCCAGCAGTGCCTCGGGGGGGGACAATCAGCCCCAGCATTTT. This codes for CASSASGGDNQPQHF. This chain links TRBV27 with TRBJ1-5, with D possibly matching TRBD1 (5 bases). The CDR3 is made up of 15 amino acids. Germline-derived CDR1 and CDR2 are MNHEY and SMNVEV (reference sequence). Trimming took 5 bases from V and 3 from J, leaving 14 bases between them.

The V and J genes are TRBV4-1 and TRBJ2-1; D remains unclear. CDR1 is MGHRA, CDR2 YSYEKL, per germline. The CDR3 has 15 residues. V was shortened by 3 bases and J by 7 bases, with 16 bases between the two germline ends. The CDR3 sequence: CASSQYTWVENEQFF. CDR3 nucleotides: TGCGCCAGCAGCCAGTACACGTGGGTGGAGAATGAGCAGTTCTTC.

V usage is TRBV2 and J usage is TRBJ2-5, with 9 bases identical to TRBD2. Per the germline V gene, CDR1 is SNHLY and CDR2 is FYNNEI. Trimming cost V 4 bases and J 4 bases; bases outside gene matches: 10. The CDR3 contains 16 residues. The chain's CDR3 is CASSVTSGGTSETQYF. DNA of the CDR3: TGTGCCAGCAGTGTGACTAGCGGAGGTACTTCAGAGACCCAGTACTTC.

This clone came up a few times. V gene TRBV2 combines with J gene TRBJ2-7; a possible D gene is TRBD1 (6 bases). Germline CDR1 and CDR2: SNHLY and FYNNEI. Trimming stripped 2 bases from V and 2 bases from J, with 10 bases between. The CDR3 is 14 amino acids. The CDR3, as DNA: TGTGCCAGCAGTGAAATGGGGGCTACCTACGAGCAGTACTTC. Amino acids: CASSEMGATYEQYF.

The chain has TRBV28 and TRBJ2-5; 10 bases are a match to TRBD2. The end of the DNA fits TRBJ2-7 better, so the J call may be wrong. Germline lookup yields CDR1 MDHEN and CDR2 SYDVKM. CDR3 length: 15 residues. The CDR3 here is CASSSLAGVSYEQYF. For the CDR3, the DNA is TGTGCCAGCAGTTCCCTAGCGGGAGTCTCCTACGAGCAGTACTTC.